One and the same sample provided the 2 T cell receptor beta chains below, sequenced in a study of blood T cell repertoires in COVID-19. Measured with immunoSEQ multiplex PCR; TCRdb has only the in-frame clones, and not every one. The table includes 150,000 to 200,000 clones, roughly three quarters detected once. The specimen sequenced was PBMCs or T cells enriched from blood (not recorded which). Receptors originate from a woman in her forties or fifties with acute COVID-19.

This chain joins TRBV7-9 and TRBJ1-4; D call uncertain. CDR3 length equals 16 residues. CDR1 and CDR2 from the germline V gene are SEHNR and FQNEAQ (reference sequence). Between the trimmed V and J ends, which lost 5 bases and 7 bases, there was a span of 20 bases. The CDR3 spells CASSPSASLHGEKLFF. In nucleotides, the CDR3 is TGTGCCAGCAGCCCGAGCGCGTCGCTCCACGGTGAAAAACTGTTTTTT.

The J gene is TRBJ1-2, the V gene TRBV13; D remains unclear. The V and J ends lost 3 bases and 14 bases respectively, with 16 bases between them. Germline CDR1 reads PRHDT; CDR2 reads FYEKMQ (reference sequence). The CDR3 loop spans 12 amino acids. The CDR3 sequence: CASSLRWGDPTF. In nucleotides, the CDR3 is TGTGCCAGCAGCTTGAGGTGGGGAGATCCTACCTTC.